These 11 T cell receptor beta chains were sequenced from one sample in a study of blood T cell repertoires in COVID-19. Assay used: immunoSEQ multiplex PCR; TCRdb lists only in-frame clones, some missing. The sample holds over 300,000 clones, 70% to 90% seen once. Material for sequencing was PBMCs or T cells enriched from blood (not recorded which). The receptors stem from a man aged 25-45 years who had recovered from COVID-19.

This rearrangement joins TRBV7-3 to TRBJ1-3; D not certain. Trimming took 4 bases from V and 9 from J, leaving 13 bases between them. The CDR3 totals 13 residues. Germline lookup yields CDR1 SGHTA and CDR2 FQGTGA. CDR3 coding DNA: TGTGCCAGCAGCTCGGGTGGTGCAGCCACCATATATTTT. Its translation: CASSSGGAATIYF. The full variable domain, in which reference TRBV7-3 and TRBJ1-3 provide the parts outside the CDR3, is GAGVSQTPSNKVTEKGKYVELRCDPISGHTALYWYRQSLGQGPEFLIYFQGTGAADDSGLPNDRFFAVRPEGSVSTLKIQRTERGDSAVYLCASSSGGAATIYFGEGSWLTVV.

This clone was seen a few times. The V and J genes are TRBV30 and TRBJ2-5; no firm D call. Between the trimmed V and J ends, which lost 3 bases and 4 bases, there was a span of 12 bases. The CDR3 consists of 13 residues. Germline CDR1 and CDR2: GTSNPN and SVGIG (reference sequence). The CDR3 nucleotides are TGTGCCTGGAGCCTACTCCTTAGAGAGACCCAGTACTTC. Its translation: CAWSLLLRETQYF.

This rearrangement joins TRBV7-8 to TRBJ1-2, with 8 positions matching TRBD1. Germline V gene sequence: CDR1 SGHVS, CDR2 FQNEAQ. This CDR3 contains 15 residues. V lost 5 bases to trimming and J lost 2 bases; unmatched junction nucleotides: 7. For the CDR3, the DNA is TGTGCCAGCAGCCAACGGACAGGGACCAACTATGGCTACACCTTC. It encodes CASSQRTGTNYGYTF.

This chain uses TRBV5-6 with TRBJ1-2; D unclear. The CDR3 is made up of 14 amino acids. V was shortened by 1 base and J by 5 bases, with 12 bases between the two germline ends. Germline CDR1 and CDR2: SGHDT and YYEEEE. The CDR3 is CASSLTGWEYGYTF. The CDR3 DNA sequence: TGTGCCAGCAGCTTGACGGGATGGGAATATGGCTACACCTTC.

The chain joins TRBV15 to TRBJ2-7; 7 nucleotides line up with TRBD1. J was trimmed by 5 bases and V by 5 bases; bases with no gene match: 3. Germline CDR1 is LNHNV and CDR2 is YYDKDF (reference sequence). This CDR3 region has 12 residues. In nucleotides, the CDR3 is TGTGCCACCAGCCCCCAGGGGGACGAGCAGTACTTC. This sequence encodes CATSPQGDEQYF. Combining the CDR3 with reference TRBV15 and TRBJ2-7 gives the whole variable domain DAMVIQNPRYQVTQFGKPVTLSCSQTLNHNVMYWYQQKSSQAPKLLFHYYDKDFNNEADTPDNFQSRRPNTSFCFLDIRSPGLGDTAMYLCATSPQGDEQYFGPGTRLTVT.

This clone was seen more than once but under ten times. The chain is built from TRBV5-4 and TRBJ1-1, with a weak D call TRBD1 (5 bases). The CDR3 runs 14 residues. Trimming left V 4 bases short and J 4 bases short, with 14 bases between. CDR1 and CDR2 (germline): SGHNT, YYREEE (reference sequence). The DNA for the CDR3 is TGTGCCAGCAGCCGATACGGGGGTACCACTGAAGCTTTCTTT. Its protein is CASSRYGGTTEAFF.

This chain links TRBV6-5 with TRBJ2-7, with 9 positions matching TRBD1. Germline V lookup: CDR1 MNHEY, CDR2 SVGAGI. The CDR3 contains 16 residues. The junction had 7 bases not matched to a gene; V was cut back by 2 bases and J by 2 bases. The CDR3 DNA is TGTGCCAGCAGTTACGACCCGACAGGGGGGGCCTACGAGCAGTACTTC. Translated, it gives CASSYDPTGGAYEQYF.

In its sample, this clone was seen once. A junction boundary mismatches the germline segment, possibly from a read error. The chain has TRBV3-1 (or the pseudogene TRBV3-2) and TRBJ2-3, with 7 bases fitting TRBD1. Germline assignment: CDR1 LGHDT and CDR2 YNNKEL (reference sequence). The CDR3 has 13 amino acids. CDR3: CASSQDPGQSKDF. CDR3 nucleotides: TGTGCCAGCAGCCAAGATCCGGGACAGTCTAAGGATTTT.

V usage is TRBV6-2 or TRBV6-3 and J usage is TRBJ1-1; perhaps TRBD1 as D (6 bases). Per germline, CDR1 MNHEY and CDR2 SVGEGT. V lost 4 bases and J lost 5, with 29 bases in between. The CDR3 contains 19 residues. This CDR3 is CASSSRRGGAGGFGTEAFF. The DNA of the CDR3 is TGTGCCAGCAGTTCCCGACGAGGGGGGGCGGGAGGCTTTGGGACTGAAGCTTTCTTT.

This chain joins TRBV2 and TRBJ1-5; TRBD1 matches 7 bases. Looked up from germline, CDR1 is SNHLY and CDR2 is FYNNEI. V trimming: 5 bases; J trimming: 3 bases; junction bases outside the gene matches: 4. The CDR3 is made up of 14 amino acids. The CDR3 sequence: CASSPGQSNQPQHF. As DNA, the CDR3 is TGTGCCAGCAGTCCGGGACAGTCCAATCAGCCCCAGCATTTT.

The chain links TRBV6-2 or TRBV6-3 to TRBJ1-6, with 9 bases identical to TRBD1. CDR1 and CDR2 (germline): MNHEY, SVGEGT. This CDR3 contains 16 residues. The V gene end was trimmed by 5 bases and the J gene end by 10 bases; junction bases not matched to a gene: 12. DNA of the CDR3: TGTGCCAGCAGTGACCCGGGACAGGGTTTAAGCTCACCCCTCCACTTT. Protein sequence: CASSDPGQGLSSPLHF.